Presented here are 3 T cell receptor beta chains from one specimen sequenced in a study of T cell responses to AZD1222 COVID-19 vaccine (dated by TCRdb to the early 2020s). This sample's time point label indicates: about 28 days (+/-7) after the second vaccine dose. The library was obtained by the immunoSEQ multiplex PCR assay. Here the immuneACCESS table is served through TCRdb, limited to in-frame sequences with V and J called. Missing clones are a known gap in these copies; in checked studies unresolved V genes cover under half, and the rest lacks a known reason. The table for this sample lists roughly 120,000 clones; 93% of them were counted only once. The ten largest clonotypes hold around 5% of the sample. Sequences were derived from peripheral blood, sampled 28 days after the second AZD1222 dose. Every receptor here comes from an adult who received the AZD1222 COVID-19 vaccine.

The rearrangement joins TRBV24-1 to TRBJ1-4; 7 bases line up with TRBD1. Unmatched junction bases numbered 1, after V lost 3 bases and J lost 7 bases. The length of the CDR3 is 13 residues. Germline CDR1 and CDR2: KGHDR and SFDVKD. The CDR3 nucleotides are TGTGCCACCAGTGATGGGACAGCTGAAAAACTGTTTTTT. This codes for CATSDGTAEKLFF.

This chain joins TRBV9 and TRBJ2-7; D might be TRBD1 or TRBD2, each matching 5 bases. This CDR3 region has 14 residues. V was shortened by 0 bases and J by 2 bases, with 9 bases between the two germline ends. Germline values: CDR1 SGDLS, CDR2 YYNGEE. CDR3 in DNA: TGTGCCAGCAGCGTAGCTGGGGGTCCCTACGAGCAGTACTTC. Encoded protein: CASSVAGGPYEQYF.

V is TRBV7-8 and J is TRBJ2-7; 8 nucleotides agree with TRBD2. V shed 5 bases, J shed 4 bases, and the junction held 10 bases outside the gene matches. The CDR3 consists of 15 residues. The germline V gene encodes CDR1 SGHVS and CDR2 FQNEAQ. CDR3 residues: CASSPTGREAYEQYF. The CDR3 nucleotides are TGTGCCAGCAGCCCCACGGGGCGGGAGGCTTACGAGCAGTACTTC.